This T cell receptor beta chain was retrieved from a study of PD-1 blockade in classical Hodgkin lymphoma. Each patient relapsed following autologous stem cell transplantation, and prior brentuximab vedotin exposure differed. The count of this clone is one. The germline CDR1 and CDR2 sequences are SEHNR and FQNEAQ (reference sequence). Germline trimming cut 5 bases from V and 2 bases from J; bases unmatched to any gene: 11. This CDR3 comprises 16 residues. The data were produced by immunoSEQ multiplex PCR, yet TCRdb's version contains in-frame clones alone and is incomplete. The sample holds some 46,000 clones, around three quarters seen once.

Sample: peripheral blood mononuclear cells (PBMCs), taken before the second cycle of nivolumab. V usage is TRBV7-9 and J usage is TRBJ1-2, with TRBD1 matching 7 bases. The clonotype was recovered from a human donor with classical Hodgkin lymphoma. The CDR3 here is CASSPTGRDYNYGYTF. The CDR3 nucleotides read TGTGCCAGCAGCCCGACAGGGCGGGATTACAACTATGGCTACACCTTC.